This T cell receptor (beta chain) was identified in a study of blood T cell repertoires in COVID-19. Looking at the study overall: Sample material is recorded as cDNA or gDNA derived from T cells, B-cell-depleted T cells, or PBMCs.

Sequencing was performed with immunoSEQ multiplex PCR; in TCRdb, only in-frame clones are kept and a portion is missing. The table includes 350,000 to 450,000 clones, approximately 89% detected once. Input material: peripheral blood. This TCR was sampled from a woman aged 60 to 75 with COVID-19, enrolled during active disease.

In DNA, the CDR3 is TGCGCCAGCAGCTTGACAGGGGAGTATAATTCACCCCTCCACTTT. Residues: CASSLTGEYNSPLHF. The chain joins TRBV5-1 to TRBJ1-6; TRBD1 agrees at 7 bases. CDR1 is SGHRS, CDR2 YFSETQ, per germline. The CDR3 covers 15 residues. V shed 1 base, J shed 4 bases, and the junction held 2 bases outside the gene matches.